This entry lists 29 T cell receptor beta chains sequenced from one sample in a study of OX40 agonist ivuxolimab in advanced cancers. Only in-frame clones appear in the TCRdb table, and some are missing; sequencing was by immunoSEQ multiplex PCR. Among tens of thousands of clones listed, about 80% were seen once. The sequences come from CD4+ or CD8+ T cells sorted from blood, collected in a trial of the OX40 agonist ivuxolimab. The receptor source for this set is an adult with an advanced solid tumor such as melanoma, head and neck, liver or kidney cancer.

This sequence joins TRBV11-2 and TRBJ1-4; D is uncertain. The CDR3 is made up of 19 amino acids. CDR1 and CDR2 (germline): SGHAT, FQNNGV. Deletions cut 1 base from V and 5 bases from J, with 23 bases between. The chain's CDR3 is CASSLASWGKRRLNEKLFF. The CDR3 bases are TGTGCCAGCAGCTTAGCATCTTGGGGAAAGCGGCGGCTAAATGAAAAACTGTTTTTT.

V and J are TRBV19 and TRBJ1-1; TRBD1 is a possible D gene (5 bases). The CDR3 loop spans 14 amino acids. Germline CDR1 and CDR2: LNHDA and SQIVND (reference sequence). Trimming pared 4 bases from V and 4 bases from J, leaving 13 bases between. The CDR3 sequence: CASSRGREVTEAFF. The CDR3 DNA reads TGTGCCAGTAGTAGGGGCAGGGAGGTCACTGAAGCTTTCTTT.

This clone was seen just once. The chain employs TRBV7-2 and TRBJ2-7, with a possible D match to TRBD2 (5 bases). Trimming stripped 5 bases from V and 4 bases from J, with 9 bases between. Germline CDR1 SGHTA, CDR2 FQGNSA. The CDR3 is 12 residues long. CDR3 protein: CASSSGLYEQYF. The CDR3 nucleotides are TGTGCCAGCAGCAGTGGACTTTACGAGCAGTACTTC.

The chain has TRBV7-9 and TRBJ1-2; maybe TRBD1 (6 bases). Germline CDR1 and CDR2: SEHNR and FQNEAQ (reference sequence). V lost 9 bases and J lost 0, with 11 bases in between. This CDR3 is built from 13 residues. The CDR3: CASWDKSNYGYTF. The CDR3 DNA follows: TGTGCCAGTTGGGACAAATCTAACTATGGCTACACCTTC.

V is TRBV2 and J is TRBJ1-5; D is unclear. Germline V gene sequence: CDR1 SNHLY, CDR2 FYNNEI. CDR3 length equals 14 residues. V lost 6 bases and J 7 bases, leaving 16 bases between the germline ends. CDR3 in amino acids: CASRMGDNWQPQHF. In DNA, the CDR3 is TGTGCCAGCAGGATGGGAGACAACTGGCAGCCCCAGCATTTT. Complete variable domain (other parts from reference TRBV2 and TRBJ1-5): EPEVTQTPSHQVTQMGQEVILRCVPISNHLYFYWYRQILGQKVEFLVSFYNNEISEKSEIFDDQFSVERPDGSNFTLKIRSTKLEDSAMYFCASRMGDNWQPQHFGDGTRLSIL.

This clone was found once. The chain recombines TRBV2 with TRBJ1-5; D is unclear. Germline assignment: CDR1 SNHLY and CDR2 FYNNEI. V lost 2 bases to trimming and J lost 4 bases, with 15 bases between them. The CDR3 sequence is 16 residues long. This chain's CDR3 is CASSEILSGDNQPQHF. Here the CDR3 DNA reads TGTGCCAGCAGTGAAATATTGAGCGGGGATAATCAGCCCCAGCATTTT.

V and J are TRBV30 and TRBJ1-2, with 9 bases fitting TRBD1. The CDR3 loop spans 12 amino acids. The ends lost 1 base at V and 9 bases at J; junction bases unmatched: 3. Germline values: CDR1 GTSNPN, CDR2 SVGIG (reference sequence). CDR3 region: CAWSANRGRYTF. Here the CDR3 DNA reads TGTGCCTGGAGTGCCAACAGGGGGCGCTACACCTTC.

CDR3 in DNA: TGTGCCAGCGAAAATTGGAGAGAGTCATATTTT. Amino acid sequence: CASENWRESYF. This rearrangement joins TRBV6-1 to TRBJ1-3, with unresolved D. V shed 8 bases and J shed 15 bases, with 17 bases lying between them. Per the germline V gene, CDR1 is MNHNS and CDR2 is SASEGT. This CDR3 has 11 amino acids.

The V call is TRBV13, the J call TRBJ2-2; the match to TRBD1 covers 7 bases. The CDR3 length is 13 residues. Germline-derived CDR1 and CDR2 are PRHDT and FYEKMQ (reference sequence). V trimming: 5 bases; J trimming: 7 bases; junction bases outside the gene matches: 4. For the CDR3, the DNA is TGTGCCAGCAGCCGCGACAGGGTCGGGGAGCTGTTTTTT. This translates into CASSRDRVGELFF.

This sequence joins TRBV4-1 and TRBJ2-7, with D possibly TRBD2 on 5 matching bases. This CDR3 has 14 residues. Germline V gene data show CDR1 as MGHRA and CDR2 as YSYEKL. Trimming removed 4 bases at V and 1 base at J, with 11 bases between. As DNA, the CDR3 is TGCGCCAGCAGCCCCTGGGCGGGTTCCTACGAGCAGTACTTC. Translating gives CASSPWAGSYEQYF.

The CDR3 sequence is CASERSSGRSADTQYF. The DNA of the CDR3 is TGTGCCAGTGAACGCTCTAGCGGGAGGTCGGCAGATACGCAGTATTTT. This chain uses TRBV19 with TRBJ2-3; TRBD2 aligns across 11 bases. The CDR3 loop spans 16 amino acids. The V gene's germline CDR1 is LNHDA and CDR2 SQIVND (reference sequence). V lost 8 bases and J lost 4; bases outside the gene matches: 11.

This clone was picked up one time. The rearrangement links TRBV7-9 to TRBJ2-7; 12 bases fit TRBD2. Germline V gene sequence: CDR1 SEHNR, CDR2 FQNEAQ (reference sequence). Losses at the gene ends were 5 bases for V and 6 bases for J; bases not matched to a gene: 11. The CDR3 has 16 residues. The CDR3 coding sequence is TGTGCCAGCAGCATTCAAGGACTAGCGGGGACGGGCGAGCAGTACTTC. Protein sequence: CASSIQGLAGTGEQYF.

A single count supports this clone. The chain employs TRBV18 and TRBJ2-1; tentative D call: TRBD2 (7 bases). The germline gives CDR1 KGHSH, CDR2 LQKENI. The V gene lost 2 bases and the J gene lost 5 bases, with 10 bases spanning the gap. CDR3 length: 14 residues. CDR3 loop: CASSPAGANNEQFF. The CDR3 DNA reads as TGTGCCAGCTCACCAGCGGGGGCAAACAATGAGCAGTTCTTC.

CDR3 amino acids: CAWNTKWGAFF. The CDR3, as DNA: TGTGCCTGGAATACGAAGTGGGGGGCTTTCTTT. J is TRBJ1-1 and V is TRBV30, with D maybe TRBD1 (5 bases). Germline V lookup: CDR1 GTSNPN, CDR2 SVGIG (reference sequence). V gave up 4 bases and J gave up 11 bases, with 14 bases separating them. The CDR3 has 11 amino acids. Full variable domain (rest looked up from reference TRBV30 and TRBJ1-1): SQTIHQWPATLVQPVGSPLSLECTVEGTSNPNLYWYRQAAGRGLQLLFYSVGIGQISSEVPQNLSASRPQDRQFILSSKKLLLSDSGFYLCAWNTKWGAFFGQGTRLTVV.

The rearrangement links TRBV11-2 to TRBJ2-3; 7 bases agree with TRBD2. This CDR3 region has 13 residues. Germline V gene sequence: CDR1 SGHAT, CDR2 FQNNGV. The trim removed 5 bases at V and 5 bases at J, leaving 4 bases unmatched. The CDR3 coding sequence is TGTGCCAGCAGCATCTCTAGCGGAGATACGCAGTATTTT. It is translated as CASSISSGDTQYF.

The chain combines TRBV7-2 with TRBJ2-5; tentative D call: TRBD1 (6 bases). Germline V gene sequence: CDR1 SGHTA, CDR2 FQGNSA. V was cut by 4 bases and J by 7 bases, with 13 bases left in between. The CDR3 length is 13 residues. CDR3 amino acids: CASSSPAGVTQYF. CDR3 nucleotides: TGTGCCAGCAGCTCCCCGGCAGGGGTGACCCAGTACTTC.

This clone was detected a few times. The rearrangement links TRBV6-5 to TRBJ2-1, with 8 bases fitting TRBD2. CDR3 length: 16 residues. V dropped 1 base and J dropped 4; count of bases not matched to a gene: 6. CDR1 and CDR2 (germline): MNHEY, SVGAGI. CDR3 sequence reads: CASSYWGRGGYNEQFF. CDR3 bases: TGTGCCAGCAGTTACTGGGGCCGGGGGGGATACAATGAGCAGTTCTTC.

This clone is a singleton in its sample. J is TRBJ2-7 and V is TRBV30; no clear D gene. CDR3 length: 11 residues. Germline V gene sequence: CDR1 GTSNPN, CDR2 SVGIG (reference sequence). V was cut by 2 bases and J by 4 bases, with 6 bases left in between. CDR3 protein: CAWSWGYEQYF. In DNA, the CDR3 is TGTGCCTGGAGTTGGGGTTACGAGCAGTACTTC.

The genes are TRBV11-2 and TRBJ2-1; 8 nucleotides match TRBD1. The J segment lost 4 bases and the V segment lost 1 base, leaving 6 bases of the junction unmatched. The germline CDR1 and CDR2 sequences are SGHAT and FQNNGV. This CDR3 region has 16 residues. The CDR3 coding sequence is TGTGCCAGCAGCTTAGTTGACAGGGGCGGATACAATGAGCAGTTCTTC. Protein sequence: CASSLVDRGGYNEQFF.

This chain uses TRBV7-9 with TRBJ2-7; 9 nucleotides agree with TRBD1. The CDR3 loop spans 14 amino acids. Germline CDR1 reads SEHNR; CDR2 reads FQNEAQ (reference sequence). J was trimmed by 5 bases and V by 5 bases; bases with no gene match: 7. The CDR3 spells CASSLQQGADEQYF. CDR3 nucleotide sequence: TGTGCCAGCAGCCTCCAACAGGGGGCGGACGAGCAGTACTTC.

The J gene is TRBJ1-2, the V gene TRBV7-2; 7 bases fit TRBD1. V gave up 1 base and J gave up 6 bases; unmatched junction bases: 8. Germline lookup yields CDR1 SGHTA and CDR2 FQGNSA. The CDR3 runs to 15 residues. DNA of the CDR3: TGTGCCAGCAGCTTAGAGGGTACCAGGGGGAATGGCTACACCTTC. Its protein product is CASSLEGTRGNGYTF.

CDR3 sequence (DNA): TGTGCCAGCAGTTACTCTTGGGCAGGGGGTGAAAAACTGTTTTTT. Its translation is CASSYSWAGGEKLFF. The rearrangement uses TRBV6-5 and TRBJ1-4; 7 bases fit TRBD1. CDR3 length: 15 residues. Trimming took 0 bases from V and 7 from J; bases not matched to a gene: 5. Germline V CDR1 and CDR2: MNHEY, SVGAGI.

This chain uses TRBV15 with TRBJ1-5; tentative D call: TRBD1 (6 bases). V was pared by 5 bases and J by 6 bases, with 17 bases between. The CDR3 totals 15 residues. CDR1 is LNHNV and CDR2 is YYDKDF in the germline V gene (reference sequence). The CDR3 region is CATSERSARGQPQHF. The CDR3 bases are TGTGCCACCAGCGAGAGGTCGGCCAGGGGTCAGCCCCAGCATTTT.

J is TRBJ1-5 and V is TRBV4-3; 7 bases agree with TRBD1. CDR1 and CDR2 (germline): LGHNA, YSLEER. V shed 4 bases and J 0 bases; nucleotides not matched to a gene: 3. The CDR3 spans 15 residues. The CDR3, as DNA: TGCGCCAGCAGCCCGACAGGGTATAGCAATCAGCCCCAGCATTTT. It translates to CASSPTGYSNQPQHF.

Only one count was recorded for this clone. The chain is built from TRBV27 and TRBJ2-6; D is unclear. The V gene's germline CDR1 is MNHEY and CDR2 SMNVEV (reference sequence). V shed 2 bases and J shed 2 bases, with 1 base lying between them. The CDR3 length is 13 residues. CDR3 region: CASSLAGANVLTF. CDR3 nucleotides: TGTGCCAGCAGTTTAGCTGGGGCCAACGTCCTGACTTTC.

The DNA of the CDR3 is TGTGCCAGCATGCGGTGGGGTTTTGGCTATGGCTACACCTTC. Encoded protein: CASMRWGFGYGYTF. The V call is TRBV5-4, the J call TRBJ1-2; D is unclear. Deletions cut 6 bases from V and 4 bases from J, with 16 bases between. The CDR3 extends over 14 amino acids. The germline V gene has CDR1 SGHNT and CDR2 YYREEE (reference sequence).

Here the CDR3 DNA reads TGCGCCACCAGAGGGGGGGGGAACAATGAGCAGTTCTTC. This sequence encodes CATRGGGNNEQFF. This sequence joins TRBV4-1 and TRBJ2-1, with a possible D match to TRBD2 (7 bases). The CDR3 spans 13 residues. Trimming stripped 10 bases from V and 5 bases from J, with 15 bases between. The germline V gene has CDR1 MGHRA and CDR2 YSYEKL.

The chain uses TRBV2 and TRBJ2-7; 7 bases map to TRBD1. This CDR3 is built from 14 residues. CDR1 and CDR2 (germline): SNHLY, FYNNEI. J was trimmed by 6 bases and V by 10 bases; bases with no gene match: 15. The CDR3 nucleotides read TGTGCCACCACCCTCGACAGGGACGTGATCGAGCAGTACTTC. It encodes CATTLDRDVIEQYF.

The J gene is TRBJ1-5, the V gene TRBV6-6; 12 positions agree with TRBD1. J lost 7 bases, V lost 2 bases, and 0 bases had no gene match. Looked up from germline, CDR1 is MNHNY and CDR2 is SVGAGI (reference sequence). This CDR3 spans 14 amino acids. DNA of the CDR3: TGTGCCAGCAGTTACGGGACAGGGGGCCAGCCCCAGCATTTT. Amino acids: CASSYGTGGQPQHF.